Shown below are 6 T cell receptor beta chains from a single sample sequenced in a study of shared clonotypes between healthy human individuals (TCRdb year 2020). For the CD8 naive samples, CD45RO-negative cells were positively selected for CCR7, yielding a CD45RA+CCR7+ population from which TemRA cells were excluded. The library was built by means of the immunoSEQ multiplex PCR assay. Here the immuneACCESS table is served through TCRdb, limited to in-frame sequences with V and J called. Missing clones are a known gap in these copies; in checked studies unresolved V genes cover under half, and the rest lacks a known reason. The sample table holds more than 500,000 clones, of which roughly 95% were seen once. The ten largest make up approximately 0.11% of the sample. The sequenced material came from naive CD8+ T cells sorted from blood. The cell subset or site label here, explained by the study, means: CD45RA+CCR7+. The source of these receptors is a woman aged 25 to 39 in good health.

As concerns this clone: Other DNA sequences within the sample encode an identical CDR3. This rearrangement joins TRBV13 to TRBJ2-1; 13 bases line up with TRBD2. The ends lost 0 bases at V and 7 bases at J; junction bases unmatched: 0. The CDR3 has 15 residues. Germline V gene lookup returns CDR1 PRHDT and CDR2 FYEKMQ (reference sequence). CDR3 in amino acids: CASSLGLAGGNEQFF. The CDR3 DNA reads TGTGCCAGCAGCTTAGGACTAGCGGGGGGGAATGAGCAGTTCTTC.

This chain uses TRBV28 with TRBJ2-3, with D unresolved. CDR3 length: 14 amino acids. Germline V gives CDR1 MDHEN, CDR2 SYDVKM. With 2 bases removed from V and 2 bases from J, the gap between germline ends came to 8 bases. For the CDR3, the DNA is TGTGCCAGCAGTTTAGCCGGTAACACAGATACGCAGTATTTT. It encodes CASSLAGNTDTQYF.

The CDR3 DNA is TGTGCCAGCAGTTTGTCTAGCGCGAAGCCCTACGAGCAGTACTTC. Protein: CASSLSSAKPYEQYF. The V gene is TRBV6-5, the J gene TRBJ2-7, with D maybe TRBD2 (6 bases). The V and J ends lost 4 bases and 2 bases respectively, with 15 bases between them. Germline CDR1 is MNHEY and CDR2 is SVGAGI. The CDR3 totals 15 residues.

The chain combines TRBV27 with TRBJ2-7; D possibly matches TRBD1 or TRBD2 (5 bases each). CDR3 length equals 11 residues. V lost 5 bases, J lost 6 bases, and 8 bases lay in between. Looked up from germline, CDR1 is MNHEY and CDR2 is SMNVEV (reference sequence). For the CDR3, the DNA is TGTGCCAGCAGTGGGGGTAGCGAGCAGTACTTC. It specifies CASSGGSEQYF.

This sequence joins TRBV28 and TRBJ2-7, with D unresolved. The CDR3 extends over 12 amino acids. Germline CDR1 is MDHEN and CDR2 is SYDVKM. The ends were cut back, 2 bases at V and 6 bases at J, with 8 bases in the middle. The CDR3 sequence is CASSLRRTEQYF. The CDR3 DNA reads TGTGCCAGCAGTTTAAGGCGGACCGAGCAGTACTTC.

V is TRBV30 and J is TRBJ1-4; D is perhaps TRBD1 (5 bases). This CDR3 region has 13 residues. CDR1 and CDR2 (germline): GTSNPN, SVGIG (reference sequence). The V end lost 5 bases, the J end lost 4 bases, and 11 bases lay between the germline ends. The CDR3 nucleotides are TGTGCCTGGGGGGACCAGCTTAATGAAAAACTGTTTTTT. Encoded protein: CAWGDQLNEKLFF.